Reported below is one TCR beta chain. This entry comes from a study of blood T cell repertoires in COVID-19. Across the study: T cells, B-cell-depleted T cells, or PBMCs supplied cDNA or gDNA.

This CDR3 contains 17 residues. V was clipped by 5 bases and J by 6 bases, with 22 bases between them. Looked up from germline, CDR1 is SGHAT and CDR2 is FQNNGV. The repertoire was sequenced with immunoSEQ multiplex PCR; TCRdb's copy has only in-frame clones and lacks some. The top ten hold around 0.7% of the sample, which has about 220,000 clones, around nine tenths seen once. The source of this sequence is a man aged 35 to 55 with acute or convalescent COVID-19. Sequences were obtained from peripheral blood. The chain couples TRBV11-2 to TRBJ2-2; tentative D call: TRBD1 (6 bases). CDR3 DNA sequence: TGTGCCAGCAGCCTCCCCGGGGCAGGGGTACGTTCCGGGGAGCTGTTTTTT. Its protein product is CASSLPGAGVRSGELFF.